This passage covers 4 T cell receptor beta chains from one sample sequenced in a study of metastatic and nonmetastatic thyroid tumors. The entire patient cohort was treatment-naive prior to thyroid surgery. MiXCR reprocessed the PCR reads for TCRdb. The table lists over 14,000 clones, approximately 28% of them singletons. Input material: tumor tissue. These receptors were collected from a female donor with papillary thyroid cancer or a benign thyroid nodule (not recorded which). Some clones in this sample may be carry-over from other donors' samples.

This clone has a count of ten or more. In the same sample, other DNA sequences code for this CDR3. The chain is built from TRBV7-9 and TRBJ1-1; 7 bases match TRBD1. The CDR3 length is 13 residues. V was clipped by 5 bases and J by 8 bases; unmatched bases: 8. Germline V gene data show CDR1 as SEHNR and CDR2 as FQNEAQ (reference sequence). CDR3 protein: CASSLAGDSEAFF. The CDR3 DNA follows: TGTGCCAGCAGCCTTGCGGGGGACAGCGAAGCTTTCTTT.

The V call is TRBV6-1, the J call TRBJ2-7, with D unresolved. The CDR3 spans 11 residues. Trimming stripped 3 bases from V and 6 bases from J, with 6 bases between. CDR1 and CDR2 from the germline V gene are MNHNS and SASEGT. The CDR3 DNA follows: TGTGCCAGCAGTGACACTCCCGAGCAGTACGTC. Protein product: CASSDTPEQYV.

This clone was recorded a few times. The chain recombines TRBV6-2 or TRBV6-3 with TRBJ2-7; no firm D call. This CDR3 is 13 amino acids long. Trimming cost V 2 bases and J 2 bases, with 7 bases left between them. Germline CDR1 is MNHEY and CDR2 is SVGEGT. The CDR3 here is CASSYSQTYEQYF. DNA for the CDR3: TGTGCCAGCAGTTACAGCCAGACCTACGAGCAGTACTTC.

This chain uses TRBV11-2 with TRBJ1-5; 7 nucleotides match TRBD1. Germline lookup yields CDR1 SGHAT and CDR2 FQNNGV. V shed 5 bases and J 3 bases; nucleotides not matched to a gene: 4. This CDR3 contains 14 residues. CDR3 protein: CASSLDRVNQPQHF. CDR3 DNA sequence: TGTGCCAGCAGCCTTGACAGGGTCAATCAGCCCCAGCATTTT.